These 21 T cell receptor beta chains were sequenced from one sample in a study of blood T cell repertoires in COVID-19. Produced via immunoSEQ multiplex PCR; TCRdb's table is partial and in-frame only. In the table there are roughly 100,000 clones, around four fifths of which are singletons. Sequencing input: peripheral blood. The receptors originated from a man in his 60s with acute or convalescent COVID-19.

This rearrangement joins TRBV19 to TRBJ2-5; the D is unclear. The CDR3 has 13 residues. The ends were cut back, 5 bases at V and 2 bases at J, with 9 bases in the middle. Looked up from germline, CDR1 is LNHDA and CDR2 is SQIVND (reference sequence). The chain's CDR3 is CASSRLRQETQYF. The CDR3 DNA follows: TGTGCCAGTAGTCGACTGCGACAAGAGACCCAGTACTTC.

The rearrangement links TRBV30 to TRBJ2-1, with TRBD2 as a possible D gene (7 bases). The CDR3 sequence is 13 residues long. Germline CDR1 reads GTSNPN; CDR2 reads SVGIG (reference sequence). Trimming took 8 bases from V and 3 from J, leaving 14 bases between them. The CDR3 sequence: CAGGGSLYNEQFF. DNA for the CDR3: TGTGCCGGGGGCGGGAGCCTCTACAATGAGCAGTTCTTC.

The chain joins TRBV5-1 to TRBJ1-1; 11 bases match TRBD1. CDR1 is SGHRS, CDR2 YFSETQ, per germline. V was pared by 4 bases and J by 3 bases, with 5 bases of the junction left unmatched. The CDR3 has 15 residues. The CDR3 sequence: CASSRGGQGDTEAFF. The DNA of the CDR3 is TGCGCCAGCAGCCGAGGGGGACAGGGGGACACTGAAGCTTTCTTT.

V usage is TRBV5-1 and J usage is TRBJ2-5; 8 bases map to TRBD1. The CDR3 spans 14 residues. Germline V gives CDR1 SGHRS, CDR2 YFSETQ. Trimming removed 2 bases from V and 3 bases from J; junction bases left unmatched: 3. The CDR3 reads CASSLSGQEETQYF. The DNA for the CDR3 is TGCGCCAGCAGCTTATCGGGACAGGAAGAGACCCAGTACTTC.

This rearrangement joins TRBV6-2 or TRBV6-3 to TRBJ1-1, with 11 bases fitting TRBD1. Germline trimming cut 6 bases from V and 5 bases from J; bases unmatched to any gene: 8. Germline V gene sequence: CDR1 MNHEY, CDR2 SVGEGT. The CDR3 has 15 amino acids. Written as DNA, the CDR3 is TGTGCCAGCAGCGGACAGGGGGCTGGGCGGACTGAAGCTTTCTTT. It translates to CASSGQGAGRTEAFF.

CDR3: CASSLRMGRRGETQYF. The CDR3 bases are TGTGCCAGCAGTCTCAGAATGGGGCGGCGGGGAGAGACCCAGTACTTC. The rearrangement uses TRBV11-3 and TRBJ2-5; tentative D call: TRBD2 (6 bases). The CDR3 is 16 residues long. Per germline, CDR1 SGHNT and CDR2 YENEEA. The V gene lost 6 bases and the J gene lost 4 bases, with 21 bases spanning the gap.

This chain joins TRBV7-2 and TRBJ2-7; TRBD2 aligns across 10 bases. The junction had 9 bases not matched to a gene; V was cut back by 5 bases and J by 2 bases. The CDR3 sequence is 16 residues long. Per germline, CDR1 SGHTA and CDR2 FQGNSA. CDR3 nucleotides: TGTGCCAGCAGCGCGCCGGGACTAGCGATCCCCTACGAGCAGTACTTC. Translating gives CASSAPGLAIPYEQYF.

V gene TRBV2 combines with J gene TRBJ1-1; a weak D match, TRBD1 (5 bases). Looked up from germline, CDR1 is SNHLY and CDR2 is FYNNEI. The CDR3 is made up of 14 amino acids. V was pared by 1 base and J by 5 bases, with 11 bases between. The DNA of the CDR3 is TGTGCCAGCAGTGAAGTTCAGGGTCTTACTGAAGCTTTCTTT. Protein: CASSEVQGLTEAFF.

This rearrangement joins TRBV7-9 to TRBJ2-5, with D maybe TRBD2 (5 bases). V was trimmed by 0 bases and J by 0 bases, leaving 17 bases between them. Germline CDR1 SEHNR, CDR2 FQNEAQ (reference sequence). CDR3 length: 18 amino acids. The CDR3 loop is CASSLAPGSGLYQETQYF. CDR3 sequence (DNA): TGTGCCAGCAGCTTAGCCCCTGGGAGCGGACTTTACCAAGAGACCCAGTACTTC.

The chain carries TRBV7-6 and TRBJ1-2; 8 positions match TRBD1. The germline V gene has CDR1 SGHVS and CDR2 FNYEAQ. V lost 5 bases, J lost 8 bases, and 13 bases stayed unmatched. This CDR3 spans 15 amino acids. The DNA of the CDR3 is TGTGCCAGCAGCGCCGCAGGGGGCGTTACGGGCGGCTACACCTTC. This gives the protein CASSAAGGVTGGYTF.

This clone was detected only a few times. This chain connects TRBV7-8 to TRBJ2-2; 8 bases are a match to TRBD2. The V segment lost 6 bases and the J segment 2 bases; nucleotides outside the gene matches: 2. Germline values: CDR1 SGHVS, CDR2 FQNEAQ. The CDR3 is 14 residues long. The CDR3 DNA is TGTGCCAGCAGTTGGACTAGCAACACCGGGGAGCTGTTTTTT. Translating it yields CASSWTSNTGELFF.

The V call is TRBV28, the J call TRBJ2-3; 11 bases align to TRBD1. Trimming took 0 bases from V and 4 from J; bases not matched to a gene: 0. This CDR3 comprises 15 residues. Germline lookup yields CDR1 MDHEN and CDR2 SYDVKM. The CDR3 loop is CASSLWGQGADTQYF. The CDR3 nucleotides are TGTGCCAGCAGTTTATGGGGACAGGGGGCAGATACGCAGTATTTT.

The rearrangement links TRBV6-5 to TRBJ1-1; 9 bases align to TRBD1. The CDR3 is 14 residues long. The V gene's germline CDR1 is MNHEY and CDR2 SVGAGI. The ends lost 7 bases at V and 10 bases at J; junction bases unmatched: 13. CDR3 region: CASIGQGTSAGAFF. DNA of the CDR3: TGTGCCAGCATCGGACAGGGGACTTCCGCAGGAGCTTTCTTT.

This clone was counted between two and nine times. This chain's CDR3 is CASSYTRTEGTDTQYF. The CDR3 bases are TGTGCCAGCAGTTACACCAGGACAGAGGGCACAGATACGCAGTATTTT. The chain recombines TRBV6-6 with TRBJ2-3; the D gene is possibly TRBD1 (6 bases). V was pared by 2 bases and J by 1 base, with 13 bases between. Germline V gene data show CDR1 as MNHNY and CDR2 as SVGAGI (reference sequence). This CDR3 has 16 residues.

The chain joins TRBV6-2 or TRBV6-3 to TRBJ2-1; TRBD2 agrees at 7 bases. Germline loops: CDR1 MNHEY, CDR2 SVGEGT. The CDR3 is 19 amino acids. J lost 4 bases, V lost 0 bases, and 15 bases had no gene match. The CDR3 bases are TGTGCCAGCAGTTACTCGAGCCTAGCGGTTCCCCCGGGGTACAATGAGCAGTTCTTC. Amino acids: CASSYSSLAVPPGYNEQFF.

This clone came up once. The V gene is TRBV28, the J gene TRBJ1-2; D is perhaps TRBD1 (5 bases). Germline V gene sequence: CDR1 MDHEN, CDR2 SYDVKM. Deletions cut 7 bases from V and 3 bases from J, with 9 bases between. The CDR3 loop spans 12 amino acids. For the CDR3, the DNA is TGTGCCAGCACCGGAGGGGACTATGGCTACACCTTC. Translated, it gives CASTGGDYGYTF.

The chain uses TRBV7-2 and TRBJ2-1; 9 bases are shared with TRBD2. The germline CDR1 and CDR2 sequences are SGHTA and FQGNSA. With V trimmed by 5 bases and J by 8 bases, 10 bases remained unmatched. The CDR3 length is 15 residues. The CDR3 sequence is CASSPGVAGVYEQFF. The CDR3 DNA is TGTGCCAGCAGCCCCGGGGTAGCGGGAGTATATGAGCAGTTCTTC.

The table lists this clone with a count of one. This sequence joins TRBV21-1 and TRBJ2-6; the DNA was not compared with TRBD1, the D call given in the table. TRBV21-1 constitutes a pseudogene. The CDR3 length is 16 residues. The CDR3 DNA reads TGTGCCAGCGGCGGGACAGGGCTTTCTGGGGCCAACGTCCTGACTTTC. As protein: CASGGTGLSGANVLTF.

The CDR3 DNA reads TGTGCCAGCAGCTTACAAGGGGCTGGAAACACCATATATTTT. It encodes CASSLQGAGNTIYF. V gene TRBV7-2 combines with J gene TRBJ1-3; D is possibly TRBD1 (5 bases). The length of the CDR3 is 14 residues. The germline gives CDR1 SGHTA, CDR2 FQGNSA. Trimming took 2 bases from V and 2 from J, leaving 7 bases between them.

This chain joins TRBV2 and TRBJ2-7; 7 bases are a match to TRBD1. V shed 4 bases and J 4 bases; nucleotides not matched to a gene: 7. CDR1 and CDR2 from the germline V gene are SNHLY and FYNNEI. The CDR3 totals 14 residues. As DNA, the CDR3 is TGTGCCAGCAGTGGGGGGACAGCACCTTACGAGCAGTACTTC. This translates into CASSGGTAPYEQYF.

The V gene is TRBV5-8, the J gene TRBJ1-2, with D hard to call. The CDR3 loop spans 11 amino acids. The V end lost 2 bases, the J end lost 12 bases, and 11 bases lay between the germline ends. Per germline, CDR1 SGHTS and CDR2 YDEGEE. This chain's CDR3 is CASSFLSSDTF. The DNA for the CDR3 is TGTGCCAGCAGCTTCCTCTCGTCTGACACCTTC.